The 32 T cell receptor beta chains below were found in one sample sequenced in a study of cytomegalovirus exposure and HLA in healthy donors. PCR employed 60 Vbeta and 13 Jbeta primers. The repertoire was sequenced with immunoSEQ multiplex PCR; TCRdb's copy has only in-frame clones and lacks some. In the table there are 150,000 or so clones, 78% of which are singletons. The sequencing input was PBMCs. The receptors derive from a female donor in good health and CMV-seronegative.

This chain links TRBV29-1 with TRBJ1-3, with unresolved D. The V and J ends lost 5 bases and 6 bases respectively, with 17 bases between them. Looked up from germline, CDR1 is SQVTM and CDR2 is ANQGSEA. This CDR3 contains 14 residues. CDR3 sequence reads: CSVNGLGGPNTIYF. Here the CDR3 DNA reads TGCAGCGTTAACGGACTGGGAGGCCCAAACACCATATATTTT.

The chain is built from TRBV13 and TRBJ2-1, with 14 bases fitting TRBD2. Trimming took 4 bases from V and 0 from J; bases not matched to a gene: 8. Germline loops: CDR1 PRHDT, CDR2 FYEKMQ (reference sequence). CDR3 size: 19 residues. As DNA, the CDR3 is TGTGCCAGCAGCTCCGGACTAGCGGGAGGAAGGAGCTCCTACAATGAGCAGTTCTTC. It codes for CASSSGLAGGRSSYNEQFF.

The CDR3 sequence is CASSQSSGYEQYF. The DNA for the CDR3 is TGTGCCAGCAGCCAAAGTAGCGGGTACGAGCAGTACTTC. The gene calls are TRBV4-2 and TRBJ2-7, with 7 bases lining up with TRBD2. The trim removed 2 bases at V and 4 bases at J, leaving 2 bases unmatched. Looked up from germline, CDR1 is LGHNA and CDR2 is YNFKEQ. The CDR3 is made up of 13 amino acids.

The V and J genes are TRBV28 and TRBJ2-4, with 9 bases matching TRBD1. The germline CDR1 and CDR2 sequences are MDHEN and SYDVKM. This CDR3 contains 16 residues. The V and J ends lost 9 bases and 5 bases, in that order; junction bases with no gene match: 14. CDR3 coding DNA: TGTGCCAGTACATCCGCGACAGGGGGTAAGGAAAACATTCAGTACTTC. Protein sequence: CASTSATGGKENIQYF.

The J gene is TRBJ1-1, the V gene TRBV19; D is uncertain. Trimming removed 4 bases at V and 6 bases at J, with 9 bases between. Germline CDR1 and CDR2: LNHDA and SQIVND (reference sequence). This CDR3 comprises 12 residues. DNA for the CDR3: TGTGCCAGTAGTACTATGATCGCTGAAGCTTTCTTT. The encoded protein is CASSTMIAEAFF.

This rearrangement joins TRBV7-9 to TRBJ2-7; unclear D gene. Trimming stripped 1 base from V and 11 bases from J, with 9 bases between. Germline V gene data show CDR1 as SEHNR and CDR2 as FQNEAQ (reference sequence). The CDR3 length is 11 residues. CDR3 coding DNA: TGTGCCAGCAGCTTAGGACCAGCGAAGTACTTC. Translation: CASSLGPAKYF.

This clone was observed a single time. The DNA for the CDR3 is TGTGCCAGCAGTCCCACTCTGGACAGCTCAGATACGCAGTATTTT. Protein sequence: CASSPTLDSSDTQYF. The chain combines TRBV6-5 with TRBJ2-3; possibly TRBD1 for D (6 bases). Trimming shortened V by 5 bases and J by 4 bases, and 16 bases separated the two germline ends. Germline CDR1 is MNHEY and CDR2 is SVGAGI. The CDR3 is made up of 15 amino acids.

The gene calls are TRBV2 and TRBJ2-4; perhaps TRBD2 as D (6 bases). Germline values: CDR1 SNHLY, CDR2 FYNNEI. This CDR3 contains 17 residues. V was pared by 1 base and J by 4 bases, with 17 bases between. The CDR3 sequence is CASSEGGGKLTKNIQYF. DNA of the CDR3: TGTGCCAGCAGTGAAGGTGGGGGGAAGTTGACAAAAAACATTCAGTACTTC.

This clone was picked up one time. The chain joins TRBV29-1 to TRBJ2-3; 7 bases fit TRBD2. Germline V gene data show CDR1 as SQVTM and CDR2 as ANQGSEA. The CDR3 is made up of 12 amino acids. With V trimmed by 4 bases and J by 2 bases, 0 bases remained unmatched. The DNA of the CDR3 is TGCAGCGTTGGGGACTACACAGATACGCAGTATTTT. It is translated as CSVGDYTDTQYF.

This clone was recorded a few times. Here the CDR3 DNA reads TGTGCCAGCTACGAGGGTGCCTACTCCTTCTTC. Translated: CASYEGAYSFF. The chain joins TRBV7-8 to TRBJ2-1, with D possibly TRBD2 on 5 matching bases. The CDR3 loop spans 11 amino acids. From germline, CDR1 is SGHVS and CDR2 FQNEAQ. V was cut by 8 bases and J by 16 bases, with 18 bases left in between.

The chain couples TRBV6-5 to TRBJ2-7; D ambiguous. Trimming took off 6 bases at V and 3 bases at J, with 6 bases between the two ends. CDR1 is MNHEY, CDR2 SVGAGI, per germline. This CDR3 has 11 amino acids. For the CDR3, the DNA is TGTGCCAGCAGCCGACACTACGAGCAGTACTTC. This codes for CASSRHYEQYF.

The chain joins TRBV5-1 to TRBJ2-7, with a weak D call TRBD1 (5 bases). Germline CDR1 reads SGHRS; CDR2 reads YFSETQ. The CDR3 spans 16 residues. The V end was cut by 0 bases, the J end by 6 bases, with 19 bases between. The DNA for the CDR3 is TGCGCCAGCAGCTTGGGCCTTGCGGCAGGGTGGTCCGAGCAGTACTTC. Translating gives CASSLGLAAGWSEQYF.

J is TRBJ2-7 and V is TRBV6-6; 9 bases align to TRBD2. CDR3 length: 15 residues. In germline, CDR1 is MNHNY, CDR2 SVGAGI (reference sequence). V was clipped by 4 bases and J by 4 bases; unmatched bases: 8. The DNA for the CDR3 is TGTGCCAGCAGTTCTTCCGGGACTAGCCCGTACGAGCAGTACTTC. Translated: CASSSSGTSPYEQYF.

The chain is built from TRBV27 and TRBJ2-7, with D tentatively TRBD2 (6 bases). The V end was cut by 0 bases, the J end by 4 bases, with 16 bases between. Germline-derived CDR1 and CDR2 are MNHEY and SMNVEV (reference sequence). The CDR3 runs to 16 residues. The CDR3 sequence is CASSLSMGRGHYEQYF. CDR3 DNA: TGTGCCAGCAGTTTATCGATGGGGCGGGGCCATTACGAGCAGTACTTC.

The chain joins TRBV7-2 to TRBJ2-5, with 9 bases lining up with TRBD1. V lost 3 bases and J lost 6; bases outside the gene matches: 17. Germline V lookup: CDR1 SGHTA, CDR2 FQGNSA. The CDR3 is 18 amino acids. CDR3 protein: CASSLVPGTGTTAKTQYF. The CDR3 DNA is TGTGCCAGCAGCTTGGTCCCCGGGACAGGGACTACCGCGAAGACCCAGTACTTC. Supplemented by reference TRBV7-2 and TRBJ2-5, the full variable domain reads GAGVSQSPSNKVTEKGKDVELRCDPISGHTALYWYRQSLGQGLEFLIYFQGNSAPDKSGLPSDRFSAERTGGSVSTLTIQRTQQEDSAVYLCASSLVPGTGTTAKTQYFGPGTRLLVL.

This rearrangement joins TRBV30 to TRBJ1-2, with TRBD1 identical over 8 bases. The trim removed 4 bases at V and 7 bases at J, leaving 8 bases unmatched. Germline assignment: CDR1 GTSNPN and CDR2 SVGIG (reference sequence). The CDR3 runs 13 residues. CDR3 bases: TGTGCCTGGATCCGGACAGGGTATGTTGGCTACACCTTC. This translates into CAWIRTGYVGYTF.

This rearrangement joins TRBV13 to TRBJ2-1, with 10 bases fitting TRBD2. The CDR3 has 17 amino acids. Germline CDR1 and CDR2: PRHDT and FYEKMQ (reference sequence). J lost 0 bases, V lost 0 bases, and 2 bases had no gene match. Written as DNA, the CDR3 is TGTGCCAGCAGCTTAGGACTAGCGGGAAGCTCCTACAATGAGCAGTTCTTC. This codes for CASSLGLAGSSYNEQFF.

Comment on this clone: The same CDR3 arises from other DNA sequences in this sample as well. V and J are TRBV7-2 and TRBJ1-1; D remains ambiguous. The V gene's germline CDR1 is SGHTA and CDR2 FQGNSA. V gave up 5 bases and J gave up 1 base, with 11 bases separating them. CDR3 size: 14 residues. The DNA of the CDR3 is TGTGCCAGCAGCCCCACTCGGGGGAACACTGAAGCTTTCTTT. This translates into CASSPTRGNTEAFF.

This chain joins TRBV27 and TRBJ2-5; D call uncertain. The DNA end lines up better with TRBJ2-7; the J call may be wrong. CDR1 is MNHEY, CDR2 SMNVEV, per germline (reference sequence). The length of the CDR3 is 13 residues. CDR3 bases: TGTGCCAGCAGTTTAGCCCAACCCTACGAGCAGTACTTC. Protein: CASSLAQPYEQYF.

This clone has more than one count but fewer than ten. This rearrangement joins TRBV19 to TRBJ2-2; TRBD1 matches at 11 bases. The CDR3 has 15 amino acids. Germline CDR1 LNHDA, CDR2 SQIVND (reference sequence). The V gene end was trimmed by 4 bases and the J gene end by 6 bases; junction bases not matched to a gene: 4. CDR3 in amino acids: CASSSGTGGSGELFF. DNA of the CDR3: TGTGCCAGTAGTAGTGGGACAGGGGGGTCCGGGGAGCTGTTTTTT. Complete variable domain (other parts from reference TRBV19 and TRBJ2-2): DGGITQSPKYLFRKEGQNVTLSCEQNLNHDAMYWYRQDPGQGLRLIYYSQIVNDFQKGDIAEGYSVSREKKESFPLTVTSAQKNPTAFYLCASSSGTGGSGELFFGEGSRLTVL.

This sequence joins TRBV7-6 and TRBJ2-2, with 9 bases fitting TRBD1. Germline values: CDR1 SGHVS, CDR2 FNYEAQ. With 3 bases clipped from V and 9 bases from J, the junction kept 5 bases outside the gene matches. This CDR3 region has 14 residues. For the CDR3, the DNA is TGTGCCAGCAGCTTGGACAGGGGTGCCAGGGAGCTGTTTTTT. As protein: CASSLDRGARELFF.

The CDR3 sequence: CASSLGGNRGASYEQYF. The CDR3 coding sequence is TGTGCCAGCAGCTTGGGGGGAAACAGGGGGGCCTCCTACGAGCAGTACTTC. The genes are TRBV5-6 and TRBJ2-7, with 8 bases lining up with TRBD1. This CDR3 region has 17 residues. Germline trimming cut 0 bases from V and 0 bases from J; bases unmatched to any gene: 8. Germline V gene lookup returns CDR1 SGHDT and CDR2 YYEEEE.

Notes on this clone: Here the CDR3 omits its conserved ending phenylalanine or tryptophan, so a read error is the likely source. Because the CDR3's place on the DNA is in doubt, the DNA is left out and the CDR3 is given as listed by TCRdb. V usage is TRBV21-1 and J usage is TRBJ2-7; TRBD2, as called in the table, went unchecked against the DNA. TRBV21-1 is an annotated pseudogene. Ends included, the CDR3 has 11 residues. CDR3 sequence: CASSKGIAGGP.

The chain employs TRBV5-1 and TRBJ1-1; perhaps TRBD1 as D (6 bases). Trimming took off 4 bases at V and 2 bases at J, with 21 bases between the two ends. Germline-derived CDR1 and CDR2 are SGHRS and YFSETQ. The CDR3 is made up of 17 amino acids. In nucleotides, the CDR3 is TGCGCCAGCAGCCCTATACAGGGAAGAATGGGAAACACTGAAGCTTTCTTT. This translates into CASSPIQGRMGNTEAFF.

The V gene is TRBV10-2, the J gene TRBJ1-5; D is undetermined. The ends were cut back, 4 bases at V and 9 bases at J, with 13 bases in the middle. The CDR3 contains 13 residues. Germline CDR1 is WSHSY and CDR2 is SAAADI. The CDR3 loop reads CASSGAVNPPQHF. CDR3 in DNA: TGCGCCAGCAGTGGCGCGGTAAACCCGCCCCAGCATTTT.

This sequence joins TRBV4-1 and TRBJ1-5; 7 bases agree with TRBD1. CDR1 and CDR2 (germline): MGHRA, YSYEKL. The CDR3 is 20 residues long. V shed 4 bases and J 2 bases; nucleotides not matched to a gene: 20. The CDR3 here is CASSRLPPSATGSGNQPQHF. As DNA, the CDR3 is TGCGCCAGCAGCCGCTTACCCCCGAGCGCGACAGGGAGTGGCAATCAGCCCCAGCATTTT.

The chain is built from TRBV7-8 and TRBJ2-1; TRBD2 agrees at 9 bases. Germline values: CDR1 SGHVS, CDR2 FQNEAQ. V shed 1 base, J shed 2 bases, and the junction held 0 bases outside the gene matches. The CDR3 runs to 15 residues. The CDR3 sequence: CASSLERGAYNEQFF. The CDR3 DNA sequence: TGTGCCAGCAGCTTAGAGCGGGGGGCCTACAATGAGCAGTTCTTC. Complete variable domain (other parts from reference TRBV7-8 and TRBJ2-1): GAGVSQSPRYKVAKRGQDVALRCDPISGHVSLFWYQQALGQGPEFLTYFQNEAQLDKSGLPSDRFFAERPEGSVSTLKIQRTQQEDSAVYLCASSLERGAYNEQFFGPGTRLTVL.

This chain joins TRBV7-9 and TRBJ1-5; 9 bases agree with TRBD1. The V segment lost 1 base and the J segment 16 bases; nucleotides outside the gene matches: 8. The CDR3 extends over 13 amino acids. The germline V gene encodes CDR1 SEHNR and CDR2 FQNEAQ (reference sequence). CDR3 DNA sequence: TGTGCCAGCAGCTTAGATCCCGGGACAGGGCTTCATTTT. Amino acids: CASSLDPGTGLHF. The full variable domain, with the rest looked up from reference TRBV7-9 and TRBJ1-5, is DTGVSQNPRHKITKRGQNVTFRCDPISEHNRLYWYRQTLGQGPEFLTYFQNEAQLEKSRLLSDRFSAERPKGSFSTLEIQRTEQGDSAMYLCASSLDPGTGLHFGDGTRLSIL.

This chain joins TRBV27 and TRBJ2-7; 8 bases align to TRBD2. V dropped 4 bases and J dropped 2; count of bases not matched to a gene: 7. Germline V gene sequence: CDR1 MNHEY, CDR2 SMNVEV (reference sequence). This CDR3 contains 15 residues. The CDR3 region has the DNA TGTGCCAGCAGTTACCTTAGCGGGACCCCCTACGAGCAGTACTTC. This sequence encodes CASSYLSGTPYEQYF.

The genes are TRBV27 and TRBJ1-1; D uncertain. V was trimmed by 3 bases and J by 1 base, leaving 12 bases between them. CDR1 and CDR2 (germline): MNHEY, SMNVEV (reference sequence). The CDR3 contains 15 residues. The CDR3 region is CASSFTLGGNTEAFF. CDR3 DNA: TGTGCCAGCAGTTTCACGCTCGGAGGGAACACTGAAGCTTTCTTT.

The gene calls are TRBV11-3 and TRBJ2-1; TRBD2 matches at 7 bases. Per germline, CDR1 SGHNT and CDR2 YENEEA. The V gene end was trimmed by 5 bases and the J gene end by 5 bases; junction bases not matched to a gene: 12. The CDR3 runs to 16 residues. The CDR3 sequence: CASSPSRAGLHNEQFF. CDR3 in DNA: TGTGCCAGCAGCCCTTCTAGAGCGGGACTACACAATGAGCAGTTCTTC.

V and J are TRBV11-1 and TRBJ2-2, with D perhaps matching TRBD1 (5 bases). CDR3 size: 14 residues. V was trimmed by 5 bases and J by 2 bases, leaving 9 bases between them. Germline lookup yields CDR1 SGHAT and CDR2 FQDESV (reference sequence). In DNA, the CDR3 is TGTGCCAGCAGCGGAAGGGGAAACACCGGGGAGCTGTTTTTT. Translation gives CASSGRGNTGELFF. The entire variable domain, with the rest obtained from reference TRBV11-1 and TRBJ2-2, is as follows: EAEVAQSPRYKITEKSQAVAFWCDPISGHATLYWYRQILGQGPELLVQFQDESVVDDSQLPKDRFSAERLKGVDSTLKIQPAELGDSAMYLCASSGRGNTGELFFGEGSRLTVL.